Listed below are T cell receptor beta chains from one sample, sequenced in a study of OX40 agonist ivuxolimab in advanced cancers. Produced via immunoSEQ multiplex PCR; TCRdb's table is partial and in-frame only. Here the sample spans some 68,000 clones, 86% being singletons. The sample here was CD4+ or CD8+ T cells sorted from blood, taken in a trial of the OX40 agonist ivuxolimab. The receptor source for this set is an adult with an advanced solid tumor such as melanoma, head and neck, liver or kidney cancer. Each CDR3 is given with its conserved first and last residue. Fields, in order: CDR3 DNA, CDR3 protein, V gene, clone size, D gene, J gene. A D gene is named only where the DNA matches it firmly. A row's size may be missing; if present it is once, few, many or a size class.

cdr3_nt: TGTGCCAGCACCCCGGAGGCGGTCTACGAGCAGTACTTC
cdr3_aa: CASTPEAVYEQYF
v_call: TRBV6-6
clone_size: .
d_call: .
j_call: TRBJ2-7

cdr3_nt: TGTGCCAGCAGCTTTAGCACAGATACGCAGTATTTT
cdr3_aa: CASSFSTDTQYF
v_call: TRBV7-9
clone_size: .
d_call: .
j_call: TRBJ2-3

cdr3_nt: TGTGCCTGGAGTGTACCTCTAGCGGGAGGCCCTCCCGAGAATGAGCAGTTCTTC
cdr3_aa: CAWSVPLAGGPPENEQFF
v_call: TRBV30
clone_size: .
d_call: TRBD2
j_call: TRBJ2-1

cdr3_nt: TGTGCCTGGAGTGGACTAGCGGGAGCTGGGGAGCTGTTTTTT
cdr3_aa: CAWSGLAGAGELFF
v_call: TRBV30
clone_size: .
d_call: TRBD2
j_call: TRBJ2-2

cdr3_nt: TGCGCCAGCAGCTTAAACATGAACACTGAAGCTTTCTTT
cdr3_aa: CASSLNMNTEAFF
v_call: TRBV5-1
clone_size: .
d_call: .
j_call: TRBJ1-1

cdr3_nt: TGTGCCAGCAGTTTCTTAGGGACCCAAGCTAACTATGGCTACACCTTC
cdr3_aa: CASSFLGTQANYGYTF
v_call: TRBV27
clone_size: once
d_call: .
j_call: TRBJ1-2

cdr3_nt: TGTGCCAGCAGATACACAGATACGCAGTATTTT
cdr3_aa: CASRYTDTQYF
v_call: TRBV6-1
clone_size: .
d_call: .
j_call: TRBJ2-3

cdr3_nt: TGTGCCAGCAGTCCATTCCGGTCTAGCGGGAGTTACAATGAGCAGTTCTTC
cdr3_aa: CASSPFRSSGSYNEQFF
v_call: TRBV28
clone_size: .
d_call: TRBD2
j_call: TRBJ2-1

cdr3_nt: TGTGCCAGCACCTCCCCCCGCCAGTTCTTC
cdr3_aa: CASTSPRQFF
v_call: TRBV11-1
clone_size: once
d_call: .
j_call: TRBJ2-1

cdr3_nt: TGTGCCAGCAGCTTGTCCCTCTCAGGGGATAACTATGGCTACACCTTC
cdr3_aa: CASSLSLSGDNYGYTF
v_call: TRBV11-2
clone_size: .
d_call: .
j_call: TRBJ1-2

cdr3_nt: TGTGCCAGCAGCTCTGGGACTAGCGGGCGCGAGCAGTACTTC
cdr3_aa: CASSSGTSGREQYF
v_call: TRBV7-2
clone_size: .
d_call: TRBD2
j_call: TRBJ2-7

cdr3_nt: TGTGCCAGCAGCCCTGGACTAAATCAGCCCCAGCATTTT
cdr3_aa: CASSPGLNQPQHF
v_call: TRBV6-5
clone_size: .
d_call: .
j_call: TRBJ1-5

cdr3_nt: TGTGCCAGCAGCCCCGGGACAGGGGTATGGGAGACCCAGTACTTC
cdr3_aa: CASSPGTGVWETQYF
v_call: TRBV9
clone_size: .
d_call: TRBD1
j_call: TRBJ2-5

cdr3_nt: TGTGCCAGCAGCAAAGCAGGTAGCGGGAGGTACAATGAGCAGTTCTTC
cdr3_aa: CASSKAGSGRYNEQFF
v_call: TRBV28
clone_size: once
d_call: TRBD2
j_call: TRBJ2-1

cdr3_nt: TGTGCCAGCAGCTTGTCCGTCGGGCACTATGGCTACACCTTC
cdr3_aa: CASSLSVGHYGYTF
v_call: TRBV5-6
clone_size: .
d_call: .
j_call: TRBJ1-2

cdr3_nt: TGTGCCAGCAGTCAGGTCCGCGGGGCTTTCTTT
cdr3_aa: CASSQVRGAFF
v_call: TRBV25-1
clone_size: .
d_call: .
j_call: TRBJ1-1

cdr3_nt: TGTGTTGCAGGCAGACACACTGAAGCTTTCTTT
cdr3_aa: CVAGRHTEAFF
v_call: TRBV28
clone_size: .
d_call: .
j_call: TRBJ1-1

cdr3_nt: TGTGCCAGCAGCTCCTATTCTACCTACGAGCAGTACTTC
cdr3_aa: CASSSYSTYEQYF
v_call: TRBV5-6
clone_size: .
d_call: .
j_call: TRBJ2-7

cdr3_nt: TGTGCCAGCAGCGTAGTAGGCGCGTTTCAAGAGACCCAGTACTTC
cdr3_aa: CASSVVGAFQETQYF
v_call: TRBV9
clone_size: .
d_call: .
j_call: TRBJ2-5

cdr3_nt: TGTGCCAGCAGGAAGGGGGCAATCACAGATACGCAGTATTTT
cdr3_aa: CASRKGAITDTQYF
v_call: TRBV6-6
clone_size: .
d_call: TRBD1
j_call: TRBJ2-3

cdr3_nt: TGTGCCAGTAGTCTTGACGGACCCACCGGGGAGCTGTTTTTT
cdr3_aa: CASSLDGPTGELFF
v_call: TRBV19
clone_size: .
d_call: .
j_call: TRBJ2-2

cdr3_nt: TGCAGCGTTGAAGTAGGTACAGATACGCAGTATTTT
cdr3_aa: CSVEVGTDTQYF
v_call: TRBV29-1
clone_size: once
d_call: .
j_call: TRBJ2-3

cdr3_nt: TGTGCCAGCTCCGACGACACAGATACGCAGTATTTT
cdr3_aa: CASSDDTDTQYF
v_call: TRBV7-2
clone_size: .
d_call: .
j_call: TRBJ2-3

cdr3_nt: TGTGCCAGCAGCTCCCGACAGGGGGCCCACGGGGAGCTGTTTTTT
cdr3_aa: CASSSRQGAHGELFF
v_call: TRBV11-3
clone_size: .
d_call: TRBD1
j_call: TRBJ2-2

cdr3_nt: TGTGCCAGTAGTATAATGGGACAGATTAACTATGGCTACACCTTC
cdr3_aa: CASSIMGQINYGYTF
v_call: TRBV19
clone_size: .
d_call: TRBD1
j_call: TRBJ1-2

cdr3_nt: TGCAGCGTTGCTACTCTCTACAATGAGCAGTTCTTC
cdr3_aa: CSVATLYNEQFF
v_call: TRBV29-1
clone_size: .
d_call: .
j_call: TRBJ2-1

cdr3_nt: TGTGCCAGCTCACCTCGAGCGGGTGATACGCAGTATTTT
cdr3_aa: CASSPRAGDTQYF
v_call: TRBV18
clone_size: .
d_call: .
j_call: TRBJ2-3

cdr3_nt: TGTGCCAGCAGCCCCCGGGACATAACTTATGGCTACACCTTC
cdr3_aa: CASSPRDITYGYTF
v_call: TRBV7-9
clone_size: .
d_call: .
j_call: TRBJ1-2

cdr3_nt: TGTGCCAGTAGTATGGCAGGTAGTACCTACGAGCAGTACTTC
cdr3_aa: CASSMAGSTYEQYF
v_call: TRBV19
clone_size: .
d_call: .
j_call: TRBJ2-7

cdr3_nt: TGTGCCAGCACCGCCCTGGACAGGGTCCACGAGCAGTACTTC
cdr3_aa: CASTALDRVHEQYF
v_call: TRBV6-5
clone_size: few
d_call: TRBD1
j_call: TRBJ2-7

cdr3_nt: TGTGCCAGTGTCCGGATCAATCAGCCCCAGCATTTT
cdr3_aa: CASVRINQPQHF
v_call: TRBV19
clone_size: .
d_call: .
j_call: TRBJ1-5

cdr3_nt: TGTGCCAGTAGTATTTCGGGGACCCGCGGGAATGAGCAGTTCTTC
cdr3_aa: CASSISGTRGNEQFF
v_call: TRBV19
clone_size: .
d_call: .
j_call: TRBJ2-1

cdr3_nt: TGCGCCAGCAGCTTGGTGTCAGGGGCTGGGGCCAACGTCCTGACTTTC
cdr3_aa: CASSLVSGAGANVLTF
v_call: TRBV5-1
clone_size: few
d_call: .
j_call: TRBJ2-6

cdr3_nt: TGTGCCAGCAGTTCCCGGGGCAGGGGGCGCGACGAGCAGTACTTC
cdr3_aa: CASSSRGRGRDEQYF
v_call: TRBV27
clone_size: .
d_call: TRBD1
j_call: TRBJ2-7

cdr3_nt: TGTGCCAGCAGCACCCAGGGTCAGGGCTCCTACAATGAGCAGTTCTTC
cdr3_aa: CASSTQGQGSYNEQFF
v_call: TRBV28
clone_size: .
d_call: .
j_call: TRBJ2-1

cdr3_nt: TGTGCCAGCAGCTACCGGACTAGCGGATCCTACGAGCAGTACTTC
cdr3_aa: CASSYRTSGSYEQYF
v_call: TRBV21-1
clone_size: .
d_call: .
j_call: TRBJ2-7

cdr3_nt: TGTGCCAGCAGGAGGGACAGGGGAGGCGGCTACACCTTC
cdr3_aa: CASRRDRGGGYTF
v_call: TRBV6-6
clone_size: .
d_call: TRBD1
j_call: TRBJ1-2

cdr3_nt: TGTGCCAGCTCACCAGGGACAGGGAGCTCCTACGAGCAGTACTTC
cdr3_aa: CASSPGTGSSYEQYF
v_call: TRBV18
clone_size: few
d_call: TRBD1
j_call: TRBJ2-7

cdr3_nt: TGCGCCAGCAGCTCGATCCCAGGGGGTGAAAATGAGCAGTTCTTC
cdr3_aa: CASSSIPGGENEQFF
v_call: TRBV5-1
clone_size: .
d_call: TRBD1
j_call: TRBJ2-1

cdr3_nt: TGTGCCAGCACCTCCCCCCGGTCGGGGGGGGCCTACGAGCAGTACTTC
cdr3_aa: CASTSPRSGGAYEQYF
v_call: TRBV7-2
clone_size: .
d_call: TRBD2
j_call: TRBJ2-7

cdr3_nt: TGTGCCAGCAGTACGGCTTTTAATGAAAAACTGTTTTTT
cdr3_aa: CASSTAFNEKLFF
v_call: TRBV2
clone_size: .
d_call: .
j_call: TRBJ1-4

cdr3_nt: TGTGCCATCAGTGAGTATCGGGCCAGCTCTGGAAACACCATATATTTT
cdr3_aa: CAISEYRASSGNTIYF
v_call: TRBV10-3
clone_size: .
d_call: .
j_call: TRBJ1-3

cdr3_nt: TGCGCCAGCAGCCCGGACGGTGCAACTAATGAAAAACTGTTTTTT
cdr3_aa: CASSPDGATNEKLFF
v_call: TRBV5-1
clone_size: .
d_call: .
j_call: TRBJ1-4

cdr3_nt: TGCAGCGTTGTTATAGGGCAAGGCAGGAATGATGAAGCTTTCTTT
cdr3_aa: CSVVIGQGRNDEAFF
v_call: TRBV29-1
clone_size: .
d_call: .
j_call: TRBJ1-1

cdr3_nt: TGCGCCAGCAGCCAAGGGCTAGCGGGAGCAGATACGCAGTATTTT
cdr3_aa: CASSQGLAGADTQYF
v_call: TRBV4-1
clone_size: .
d_call: TRBD2
j_call: TRBJ2-3

cdr3_nt: TGTGCCAGCAGCTTAGGCGGGTGGTCTGGGGCCAACGTCCTGACTTTC
cdr3_aa: CASSLGGWSGANVLTF
v_call: TRBV7-8
clone_size: .
d_call: .
j_call: TRBJ2-6

cdr3_nt: TGTGCCAGCAGCCTCACAGGAGGGCGTCAGCCCCAGCATTTT
cdr3_aa: CASSLTGGRQPQHF
v_call: TRBV28
clone_size: .
d_call: .
j_call: TRBJ1-5

cdr3_nt: TGTGCCAGCAGCTCAGGACAGGGCAATGAGCAGTTCTTC
cdr3_aa: CASSSGQGNEQFF
v_call: TRBV7-2
clone_size: .
d_call: TRBD1
j_call: TRBJ2-1

cdr3_nt: TGTGCCAGCAGTTCGCCATCCAACATTCAGTACTTC
cdr3_aa: CASSSPSNIQYF
v_call: TRBV27
clone_size: .
d_call: .
j_call: TRBJ2-4